What follows are 31 T cell receptor beta chains derived from one specimen sequenced in a study of immune characterization of retroperitoneal liposarcoma (dated by TCRdb to about 2019). Receptors were amplified or captured by PCR. The sequencing machine was a NextSeq 500. The public sequencing data were trimmed at Q25 with fastp and processed into clonotypes with MiXCR by TCRdb, which kept only in-frame beta chains. Every CDR3 protein is listed once, alongside the most common genes and DNA of its rows. This sample comprises over 15,000 distinct CDR3 sequences, more than 35% of them detected only once. The ten largest clones capture about 7.8% of the sample. Sequenced sample: blood. All receptors derive from a male donor with retroperitoneal liposarcoma.

The chain combines TRBV25-1 with TRBJ2-5; no firm D call. The CDR3 length is 14 residues. Germline CDR1 reads MGHDK; CDR2 reads SYGVNS. V was cut by 2 bases and J by 11 bases, with 18 bases left in between. CDR3 sequence (DNA): TGTGCCAGCAGTGAACCAGCGAACTACAATGAGCAGTACTTC. This codes for CASSEPANYNEQYF.

The rearrangement uses TRBV11-2 and TRBJ1-2, with 10 bases lining up with TRBD1. The length of the CDR3 is 17 residues. V was pared by 2 bases and J by 7 bases, with 13 bases of the junction left unmatched. Germline values: CDR1 SGHAT, CDR2 FQNNGV. The CDR3 is CASSLQEGQGLIGGYTF. DNA for the CDR3: TGTGCCAGCAGCTTACAGGAGGGACAGGGGTTAATAGGTGGCTACACCTTC.

J is TRBJ2-5 and V is TRBV6-1; weak D call: TRBD2 (6 bases). The DNA end is more similar to TRBJ2-1, so the J call may be wrong. From germline, CDR1 is MNHNS and CDR2 SASEGT. The CDR3 sequence is 11 residues long. CDR3 bases: TGTGCCAGCACCAAGGGAGGCCCGCAGTTCTTC. Its protein is CASTKGGPQFF.

Details on this clonotype: This may stem from a read error, because a much larger clone lies one nucleotide away. J is TRBJ1-6 and V is TRBV6-6, with no clear D. The germline CDR1 and CDR2 sequences are MNHNY and SVGAGI (reference sequence). There are 14 residues in the CDR3. CDR3 loop: CASSYSQLNSPPHF. Here the CDR3 DNA reads TGTGCCAGCAGTTACTCTCAGCTTAATTCACCCCCCCACTTT.

This clonotype showed up just a few times. V is TRBV4-1 and J is TRBJ2-1, with 12 bases aligning to TRBD2. Germline V gene data show CDR1 as MGHRA and CDR2 as YSYEKL. The CDR3 loop spans 18 amino acids. Germline trimming cut 2 bases from V and 2 bases from J; bases unmatched to any gene: 7. The CDR3 DNA follows: TGCGCCAGCAGCCAACGCCCTAGCGGGAGGGGAACCTACAATGAGCAGTTCTTC. It yields the protein CASSQRPSGRGTYNEQFF.

The chain joins TRBV10-3 to TRBJ2-1; 8 nucleotides line up with TRBD2. The closer fit of TRBJ2-7 to the DNA end suggests the J call may be wrong. Germline lookup yields CDR1 ENHRY and CDR2 SYGVKD. This CDR3 spans 17 amino acids. This CDR3 reads CAISESIVQRGNNEQYF. In DNA form, the CDR3 reads TGTGCCATCAGTGAGTCGATTGTCCAGCGGGGGAACAATGAGCAGTACTTC.

This clonotype was counted a few times. The chain uses TRBV11-3 and TRBJ2-1; D may be TRBD1 or TRBD2 (5 bases each). CDR3 length: 13 amino acids. Trimming took 4 bases from V and 9 from J, leaving 13 bases between them. Germline V gene data show CDR1 as SGHNT and CDR2 as YENEEA. CDR3 amino acids: CASSSGLGGEQFF. The DNA for the CDR3 is TGTGCCAGCAGCTCGGGGCTCGGTGGTGAGCAGTTCTTC.

This clonotype was detected only once. V gene TRBV3-1 combines with J gene TRBJ2-6; the D is unclear. From germline, CDR1 is LGHDT and CDR2 YNNKEL (reference sequence). The V end lost 0 bases, the J end lost 4 bases, and 16 bases lay between the germline ends. CDR3 length equals 18 residues. As DNA, the CDR3 is TGTGCCAGCAGCCAAGATCTTGGCCCTCTGGCAGGGGCCAACGTCCTGACTTTC. Amino acid sequence: CASSQDLGPLAGANVLTF.

This chain uses TRBV10-1 with TRBJ2-1; D is unresolved. Trimming took off 3 bases at V and 1 base at J, with 4 bases between the two ends. The CDR3 runs 13 residues. Germline-derived CDR1 and CDR2 are WNHNN and SYGVQD (reference sequence). CDR3 loop: CASSDRSYNEQFF. In DNA form, the CDR3 reads TGCGCCAGCAGTGACAGGTCCTACAATGAGCAGTTCTTC.

This clonotype has a handful of counts. The rearrangement uses TRBV12-5 and TRBJ2-4, with 9 bases fitting TRBD1. The J call may be in error: the DNA end matches TRBJ2-1 better. The CDR3 extends over 16 amino acids. Germline CDR1 and CDR2: LGHNT and FRNRAP. The CDR3 bases are TGTGCTAGTGGGCCCGGGACAGGGACAATCAGAGAGACCCAGTTCTTC. It specifies CASGPGTGTIRETQFF.

The chain combines TRBV6-1 with TRBJ2-2; no definite D call. V was pared by 6 bases and J by 0 bases, with 8 bases between. Per germline, CDR1 MNHNS and CDR2 SASEGT. This CDR3 spans 14 amino acids. Here the CDR3 DNA reads TGTGCCAGCAGGCGTCAGACGAACACCGGGGAGCTGTTTTTT. Amino acids: CASRRQTNTGELFF.

This clonotype came up many times. J is TRBJ2-1 and V is TRBV6-1; 8 positions agree with TRBD2. CDR1 is MNHNS and CDR2 is SASEGT in the germline V gene. The junction had 12 bases not matched to a gene; V was cut back by 7 bases and J by 7 bases. The CDR3 has 15 amino acids. The CDR3 loop is CASISTGGGGNEQFF. CDR3 nucleotide sequence: TGTGCCAGCATTAGTACGGGGGGGGGGGGAAATGAGCAGTTCTTC.

At least ten counts were recorded for this clonotype. This sequence joins TRBV11-3 and TRBJ2-1; TRBD2 is a possible D gene (6 bases). The CDR3 sequence is 13 residues long. Trimming removed 4 bases from V and 10 bases from J, with 14 bases in between. Germline CDR1 is SGHNT and CDR2 is YENEEA. CDR3 DNA sequence: TGTGCCAGCAGCTCCGGGACTCCCTACGAGCAGTTCTTC. Amino acid sequence: CASSSGTPYEQFF.

As for this clonotype: This may arise from a read error, as a much more abundant clone is one base away. The V gene is TRBV7-9, the J gene TRBJ2-1, with D uncertain. The tail of the sequence fits TRBJ2-7 better, so the J call may be wrong. Germline V gene data show CDR1 as SEHNR and CDR2 as FQNEAQ (reference sequence). The CDR3 is made up of 12 amino acids. The CDR3 spells CASSLLWNEQYV. The CDR3 DNA sequence: TGTGCCAGCAGCCTCCTATGGAATGAGCAGTACGTC.

A word on this clonotype: Given a much more abundant clone one base away, this may be a read error. This chain joins TRBV11-2 and TRBJ2-1; TRBD2 matches 7 bases. Germline loops: CDR1 SGHAT, CDR2 FQNNGV. The CDR3 length is 16 residues. CDR3: CVSSRVDSGLYNEQFF. In DNA, the CDR3 is TGTGTCAGCAGCCGGGTGGATAGCGGGCTCTACAATGAGCAGTTCTTC.

Ten or more counts support this clonotype. The chain links TRBV6-4 to TRBJ2-3, with 7 bases that match TRBD2. Germline V gene lookup returns CDR1 MRHNA and CDR2 SNTAGT. V was pared by 2 bases and J by 0 bases, with 2 bases of the junction left unmatched. The CDR3 totals 15 residues. Written as DNA, the CDR3 is TGTGCCAGCAGTGACGTAGCGGGCAGCACAGATACGCAGTATTTT. Amino acid sequence: CASSDVAGSTDTQYF.

In nucleotides, the CDR3 is TGTGCCAGCAGTCTCGACAGAAACACAGATACGCAGTATTTT. Its protein product is CASSLDRNTDTQYF. This chain connects TRBV6-5 to TRBJ2-3; tentatively, D is TRBD1 (5 bases). CDR3 length: 14 residues. In germline, CDR1 is MNHEY, CDR2 SVGAGI. V was cut by 5 bases and J by 2 bases, with 11 bases left in between.

This clonotype occurred many times. V gene TRBV6-6 combines with J gene TRBJ1-2; maybe TRBD1 (6 bases). In germline, CDR1 is MNHNY, CDR2 SVGAGI (reference sequence). CDR3 length: 14 residues. V was clipped by 0 bases and J by 8 bases, with 13 bases between them. The CDR3 DNA sequence: TGTGCCAGCAGTTACTCGACGGGGGGGGCCGGCTACACCTTC. Protein: CASSYSTGGAGYTF.

This clonotype was seen more than once but under ten times. The chain combines TRBV11-2 with TRBJ2-1; D is unclear. CDR3 length: 12 amino acids. The germline V gene encodes CDR1 SGHAT and CDR2 FQNNGV. Trimming cost V 5 bases and J 13 bases, with 15 bases left between them. The CDR3 sequence: CASSLTTETQFF. CDR3 DNA sequence: TGTGCCAGCAGCCTTACGACGGAGACCCAGTTCTTC.

This clonotype was counted ten times or more. CDR3 in amino acids: CASSERVGHIETQYF. CDR3 DNA: TGTGCCAGCAGTGAAAGGGTAGGGCACATAGAGACCCAGTACTTC. The genes are TRBV6-1 and TRBJ2-5, with D uncertain. V was shortened by 2 bases and J by 4 bases, with 14 bases between the two germline ends. The CDR3 has 15 residues. Germline loops: CDR1 MNHNS, CDR2 SASEGT.

This clonotype was seen repeatedly, ten times or more. The chain has TRBV12-3 or TRBV12-4 and TRBJ2-5, with TRBD2 as a possible D gene (6 bases). The DNA end lines up better with TRBJ2-1; the J call may be wrong. CDR3 length equals 14 residues. The CDR3 DNA is TGTGCCAGCACCTTGGGGGGTTCCCAAGAGACCCAGTTCTTC. This encodes CASTLGGSQETQFF.

This clonotype was counted at least ten times. This rearrangement joins TRBV6-1 to TRBJ2-3, with TRBD1 matching over 11 bases. The germline CDR1 and CDR2 sequences are MNHNS and SASEGT. V gave up 1 base and J gave up 7 bases; unmatched junction bases: 4. The CDR3 loop spans 15 amino acids. The CDR3: CASSEGTGGAYTQYF. DNA of the CDR3: TGTGCCAGCAGTGAAGGGACAGGGGGCGCTTATACGCAGTATTTT.

This clonotype was seen only a few times. J is TRBJ2-7 and V is TRBV11-2; D is unclear. This CDR3 spans 13 amino acids. V gave up 0 bases and J gave up 3 bases, with 6 bases separating them. Germline lookup yields CDR1 SGHAT and CDR2 FQNNGV. Written as DNA, the CDR3 is TGTGCCAGCAGCTTAGATTGGAGCTACGAGCAGTACTTC. Amino acids: CASSLDWSYEQYF. Using reference TRBV11-2 and TRBJ2-7 for the parts outside the CDR3, the full variable domain is EAGVAQSPRYKIIEKRQSVAFWCNPISGHATLYWYQQILGQGPKLLIQFQNNGVVDDSQLPKDRFSAERLKGVDSTLKIQPAKLEDSAVYLCASSLDWSYEQYFGPGTRLTVT.

The V and J genes are TRBV7-2 and TRBJ2-5; weak D call: TRBD1 (6 bases). The end of the DNA fits TRBJ2-7 better, so the J call may be wrong. The CDR3 contains 15 residues. Germline V gene sequence: CDR1 SGHTA, CDR2 FQGNSA. CDR3 coding DNA: TGTGCCAGCAGCTTAGACGGGACATCTTCGGGCGAGCAGTACTTC. Translation: CASSLDGTSSGEQYF.

The chain has TRBV11-2 and TRBJ2-7; the D is unclear. CDR3 length: 14 residues. Trimming cost V 3 bases and J 2 bases, with 11 bases left between them. Looked up from germline, CDR1 is SGHAT and CDR2 is FQNNGV. The CDR3: CASSFNSGAYEQYF. CDR3 DNA: TGTGCCAGCAGCTTTAACAGTGGGGCCTACGAGCAGTACTTC.

This chain links TRBV6-1 with TRBJ2-3; no clear D. There are 12 residues in the CDR3. Between the trimmed V and J ends, which lost 6 bases and 4 bases, there was a span of 8 bases. CDR1 and CDR2 from the germline V gene are MNHNS and SASEGT. Here the CDR3 reads CASSRNADTQYF. Here the CDR3 DNA reads TGTGCCAGCAGCCGAAATGCAGATACGCAGTATTTT.

This clonotype showed up just a few times. The DNA of the CDR3 is TGTGCCAGCAGCCGACAGGGGGCCGCCAACTATGGCTACACCTTC. As protein: CASSRQGAANYGYTF. The rearrangement uses TRBV6-1 and TRBJ1-2, with TRBD1 matching 10 bases. From germline, CDR1 is MNHNS and CDR2 SASEGT. J lost 2 bases, V lost 6 bases, and 6 bases had no gene match. This CDR3 contains 15 residues.

The chain combines TRBV5-5 with TRBJ2-1; TRBD1 matches at 8 bases. The junction had 15 bases not matched to a gene; V was cut back by 4 bases and J by 0 bases. The germline V gene encodes CDR1 SGHKS and CDR2 YYEKEE (reference sequence). CDR3 length equals 19 residues. CDR3 in amino acids: CASSHGQGFFIDSYNEQFF. The CDR3 DNA follows: TGTGCCAGCAGCCATGGACAGGGTTTTTTCATTGACTCCTACAATGAGCAGTTCTTC.

This rearrangement joins TRBV27 to TRBJ2-4, with 16 bases fitting TRBD2. Germline-derived CDR1 and CDR2 are MNHEY and SMNVEV (reference sequence). The CDR3 extends over 15 amino acids. V lost 5 bases and J lost 13; bases outside the gene matches: 8. The CDR3 coding sequence is TGTGCCAGCAGTCCGGGACTAGCGGGAGGGCCAAAACAGTACTTC. This gives the protein CASSPGLAGGPKQYF.

V usage is TRBV12-3 or TRBV12-4 and J usage is TRBJ2-5, with TRBD2 matching 8 bases. The CDR3 has 14 residues. V was pared by 2 bases and J by 4 bases, with 3 bases of the junction left unmatched. Here the CDR3 reads CASSLRLAGETQYF. The CDR3 DNA sequence: TGTGCCAGCAGTTTAAGGCTAGCGGGAGAGACCCAGTACTTC.

This clonotype showed up just a few times. This chain links TRBV6-1 with TRBJ2-5; TRBD2 matches at 11 bases. The germline V gene has CDR1 MNHNS and CDR2 SASEGT. Trimming cost V 5 bases and J 11 bases; bases outside gene matches: 16. The CDR3 has 16 amino acids. CDR3 residues: CASSPQLAGDWNEQYF. The CDR3 coding sequence is TGTGCCAGCAGTCCCCAACTAGCGGGAGATTGGAATGAGCAGTACTTC.